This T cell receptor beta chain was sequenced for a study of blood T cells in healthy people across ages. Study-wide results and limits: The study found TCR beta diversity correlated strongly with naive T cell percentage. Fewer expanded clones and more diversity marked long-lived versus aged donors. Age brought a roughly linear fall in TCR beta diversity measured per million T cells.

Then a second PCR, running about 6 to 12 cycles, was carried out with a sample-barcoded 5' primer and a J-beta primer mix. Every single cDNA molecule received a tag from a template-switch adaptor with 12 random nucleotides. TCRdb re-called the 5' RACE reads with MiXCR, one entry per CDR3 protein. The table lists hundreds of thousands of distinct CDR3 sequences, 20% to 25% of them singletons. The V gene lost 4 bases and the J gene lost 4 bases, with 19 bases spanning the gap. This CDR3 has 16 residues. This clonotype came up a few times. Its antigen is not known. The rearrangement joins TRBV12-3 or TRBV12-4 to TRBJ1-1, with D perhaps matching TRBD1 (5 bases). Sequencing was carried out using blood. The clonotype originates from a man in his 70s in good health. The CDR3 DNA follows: TGTGCCAGCAGTTCCTCGTCAGGGTGGAAGGGCACTGAAGCTTTCTTT. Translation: CASSSSSGWKGTEAFF.